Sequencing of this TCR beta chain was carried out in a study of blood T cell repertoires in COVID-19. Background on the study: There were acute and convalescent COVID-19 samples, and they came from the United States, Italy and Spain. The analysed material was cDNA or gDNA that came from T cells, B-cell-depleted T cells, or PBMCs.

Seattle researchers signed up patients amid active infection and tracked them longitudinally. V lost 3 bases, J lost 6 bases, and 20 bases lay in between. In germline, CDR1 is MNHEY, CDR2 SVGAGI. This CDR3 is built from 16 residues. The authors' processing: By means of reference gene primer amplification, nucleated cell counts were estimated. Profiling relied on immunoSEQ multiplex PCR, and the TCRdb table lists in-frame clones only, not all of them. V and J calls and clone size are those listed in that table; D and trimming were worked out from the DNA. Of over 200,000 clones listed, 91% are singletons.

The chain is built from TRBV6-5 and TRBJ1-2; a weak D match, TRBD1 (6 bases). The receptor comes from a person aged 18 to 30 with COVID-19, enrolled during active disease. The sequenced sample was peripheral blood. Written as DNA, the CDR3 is TGTGCCAGCAGTTATGTCCAGGGGACACATGATCATGGCTACACCTTC. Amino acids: CASSYVQGTHDHGYTF.